The 28 T cell receptor beta chains reported below all come from one sample, sequenced in a study of blood T cell repertoires in COVID-19. Libraries were prepared by immunoSEQ multiplex PCR; TCRdb keeps only in-frame clonotypes and omits some of them. This table holds roughly 400,000 clones, about 89% found once. The sequenced sample consisted of PBMCs or T cells enriched from blood (not recorded which). Source of these receptors: a woman aged 40 to 55 who had been exposed to COVID-19.

This chain uses TRBV11-1 with TRBJ2-7; D may be TRBD1 (6 bases). Germline CDR1 and CDR2: SGHAT and FQDESV (reference sequence). Trimming stripped 2 bases from V and 1 base from J, with 15 bases between. This CDR3 is 16 amino acids long. The CDR3 DNA reads as TGTGCCAGCAGCTTATTCGACGAAACAGGGTCCTACGAGCAGTACTTC. It translates to CASSLFDETGSYEQYF.

This chain joins TRBV6-5 and TRBJ2-3; 10 bases are a match to TRBD2. CDR1 MNHEY and CDR2 SVGAGI come from the germline V gene. The ends lost 7 bases at V and 4 bases at J; junction bases unmatched: 8. CDR3 length: 15 amino acids. CDR3 DNA: TGTGCCAGCAAGAGGAGCGGGGGGGCCCCAGATACGCAGTATTTT. Translating gives CASKRSGGAPDTQYF.

This sequence joins TRBV3-1 (or the pseudogene TRBV3-2) and TRBJ2-2; TRBD2 agrees at 10 bases. Germline CDR1 LGHDT, CDR2 YNNKEL (reference sequence). The length of the CDR3 is 14 residues. V was pared by 2 bases and J by 9 bases, with 3 bases of the junction left unmatched. CDR3: CASSQPSGRRELFF. The CDR3 nucleotides are TGTGCCAGCAGCCAACCTAGCGGGAGACGGGAGCTGTTTTTT.

CDR3 DNA sequence: TGTGCCAGCAGCTTAGATGGGACAGGGGGTGGAAACACCATATATTTT. The encoded protein is CASSLDGTGGGNTIYF. The chain combines TRBV7-8 with TRBJ1-3, with 11 bases lining up with TRBD1. The CDR3 sequence is 16 residues long. CDR1 SGHVS and CDR2 FQNEAQ come from the germline V gene. With 1 base clipped from V and 3 bases from J, the junction kept 2 bases outside the gene matches.

This chain uses TRBV4-2 with TRBJ2-2; 11 bases are a match to TRBD1. Germline V gives CDR1 LGHNA, CDR2 YNFKEQ. This CDR3 contains 17 residues. J gave up 4 bases and V 3 bases, and 7 bases lay outside the gene matches. The CDR3 DNA reads TGTGCCAGCAGCCACGCCCCCGGACAGGGGGCCACCGGGGAGCTGTTTTTT. Protein: CASSHAPGQGATGELFF.

The chain has TRBV27 and TRBJ2-1; 9 bases match TRBD2. Germline values: CDR1 MNHEY, CDR2 SMNVEV (reference sequence). V was pared by 6 bases and J by 0 bases, with 12 bases of the junction left unmatched. The CDR3 contains 18 residues. Written as DNA, the CDR3 is TGTGCCAGCAGGAAATGGGCTAGCGGGGACGCCTCCTACAATGAGCAGTTCTTC. Translating gives CASRKWASGDASYNEQFF.

V and J are TRBV20-1 and TRBJ2-1; D call uncertain. The CDR3 is made up of 10 amino acids. Germline V gene data show CDR1 as DFQATT and CDR2 as SNEGSKA (reference sequence). Trimming pared 6 bases from V and 7 bases from J, leaving 7 bases between. The CDR3 DNA follows: TGCAGTGCCCACTTTAATGAGCAGTTCTTC. It specifies CSAHFNEQFF.

This clone is a singleton in its sample. V and J are TRBV5-6 and TRBJ1-2; 9 positions match TRBD1. The trim removed 0 bases at V and 4 bases at J, leaving 4 bases unmatched. Germline V gene lookup returns CDR1 SGHDT and CDR2 YYEEEE. The CDR3 is 15 residues long. This chain's CDR3 is CASSLGDRAFYGYTF. CDR3 coding DNA: TGTGCCAGCAGCTTGGGGGACAGGGCCTTCTATGGCTACACCTTC.

CDR3: CASSYSVTGDQPQHF. In DNA, the CDR3 is TGTGCCAGCAGTTACTCGGTGACAGGGGATCAGCCCCAGCATTTT. The rearrangement uses TRBV6-5 and TRBJ1-5; TRBD1 agrees at 8 bases. Germline V gene lookup returns CDR1 MNHEY and CDR2 SVGAGI. V trimming: 0 bases; J trimming: 5 bases; junction bases outside the gene matches: 3. This CDR3 spans 15 amino acids.

This clone was detected once. V and J are TRBV20-1 and TRBJ1-2; the D is unclear. The CDR3 length is 13 residues. V lost 3 bases to trimming and J lost 3 bases, with 11 bases between them. CDR1 and CDR2 from the germline V gene are DFQATT and SNEGSKA (reference sequence). The CDR3 protein is CSASEYSDYGYTF. For the CDR3, the DNA is TGCAGTGCTAGTGAATACTCCGACTATGGCTACACCTTC.

A few counts support this clone. Other DNA sequences in the sample encode the same CDR3. The chain joins TRBV3-1 (or the pseudogene TRBV3-2) to TRBJ2-1; the D gene is possibly TRBD2 (5 bases). The CDR3 consists of 12 residues. V lost 1 base and J lost 7, with 5 bases in between. The germline V gene has CDR1 LGHDT and CDR2 YNNKEL (reference sequence). The CDR3 here is CASSQGGNEQFF. CDR3 DNA: TGTGCCAGCAGCCAAGGCGGGAATGAGCAGTTCTTC.

This clone was detected only a few times. The chain links TRBV9 to TRBJ1-2, with 7 bases that match TRBD1. The CDR3 loop spans 13 amino acids. Unmatched junction bases numbered 7, after V lost 4 bases and J lost 7 bases. CDR1 and CDR2 (germline): SGDLS, YYNGEE. The CDR3 region is CASSSEDRSGYTF. CDR3 coding DNA: TGTGCCAGCAGCTCCGAGGACAGGAGTGGCTACACCTTC.

A remark on this clone: With a much larger clone just one base away, this may be a read error. Other DNA variants within this sample encode the same CDR3. V usage is TRBV12-3 or TRBV12-4 and J usage is TRBJ1-5; no clear D. The V and J ends lost 6 bases and 2 bases respectively, with 5 bases between them. The length of the CDR3 is 12 residues. The CDR3 nucleotides are TGTGCCAGCAGCCGGGGCAATCAGCCCCAGCATTTT. It translates to CASSRGNQPQHF.

The chain is built from TRBV11-2 and TRBJ2-1, with 9 bases aligning to TRBD2. The V gene end was trimmed by 4 bases and the J gene end by 7 bases; junction bases not matched to a gene: 11. The CDR3 is 16 residues long. Germline CDR1 is SGHAT and CDR2 is FQNNGV. DNA for the CDR3: TGTGCCAGCAGCTCTATCGCGGGGGGGGCAACTAATGAGCAGTTCTTC. It specifies CASSSIAGGATNEQFF.

V gene TRBV6-5 combines with J gene TRBJ2-5, with 10 positions matching TRBD2. V was clipped by 8 bases and J by 2 bases; unmatched bases: 5. Per the germline V gene, CDR1 is MNHEY and CDR2 is SVGAGI. The CDR3 is made up of 14 amino acids. The CDR3 sequence is CASELAGGQETQYF. CDR3 nucleotides: TGTGCCAGCGAATTAGCGGGGGGACAAGAGACCCAGTACTTC.

The V call is TRBV7-2, the J call TRBJ1-4; 8 bases align to TRBD1. Losses at the gene ends were 2 bases for V and 8 bases for J; bases not matched to a gene: 1. Germline V gene data show CDR1 as SGHTA and CDR2 as FQGNSA. The CDR3 spans 13 residues. CDR3 residues: CASSLWTGEKLFF. CDR3 nucleotides: TGTGCCAGCAGCTTATGGACAGGGGAAAAACTGTTTTTT. The complete variable domain, with remaining parts taken from reference TRBV7-2 and TRBJ1-4, reads GAGVSQSPSNKVTEKGKDVELRCDPISGHTALYWYRQSLGQGLEFLIYFQGNSAPDKSGLPSDRFSAERTGGSVSTLTIQRTQQEDSAVYLCASSLWTGEKLFFGSGTQLSVL.

The chain recombines TRBV5-1 with TRBJ2-7; a weak D match, TRBD2 (5 bases). Germline V gene sequence: CDR1 SGHRS, CDR2 YFSETQ. This CDR3 is built from 13 residues. Trimming cost V 2 bases and J 2 bases, with 8 bases left between them. For the CDR3, the DNA is TGCGCCAGCAGCTTCGGGGAAACCTACGAGCAGTACTTC. Translation: CASSFGETYEQYF.

This rearrangement joins TRBV19 to TRBJ1-6; 9 nucleotides agree with TRBD1. Per germline, CDR1 LNHDA and CDR2 SQIVND (reference sequence). This CDR3 has 14 amino acids. V trimming: 5 bases; J trimming: 9 bases; junction bases outside the gene matches: 5. CDR3: CASSPDRGSSPLHF. In DNA, the CDR3 is TGTGCCAGTAGTCCGGACAGGGGCTCTTCACCCCTCCACTTT.

The chain recombines TRBV19 with TRBJ1-1; D call uncertain. This CDR3 has 15 amino acids. The germline CDR1 and CDR2 sequences are LNHDA and SQIVND (reference sequence). V gave up 1 base and J gave up 0 bases, with 9 bases separating them. The CDR3 sequence: CASSIGGNMNTEAFF. The CDR3 DNA sequence: TGTGCCAGTAGTATAGGAGGGAACATGAACACTGAAGCTTTCTTT.

The chain has TRBV2 and TRBJ2-7; D perhaps matches TRBD1 (6 bases). Germline CDR1 SNHLY, CDR2 FYNNEI. With 5 bases removed from V and 1 base from J, the gap between germline ends came to 12 bases. The CDR3 spans 14 residues. CDR3 sequence reads: CASSFGGRSYEQYF. Written as DNA, the CDR3 is TGTGCCAGCAGTTTTGGGGGCCGATCCTACGAGCAGTACTTC.

This clone was seen just once. The chain is built from TRBV5-4 and TRBJ1-1; 8 bases fit TRBD1. Germline V CDR1 and CDR2: SGHNT, YYREEE (reference sequence). After removal of 0 bases from V and 0 bases from J, the junction contained 1 base not matched to a gene. The CDR3 consists of 15 residues. The CDR3 region is CASSLAGGLNTEAFF. For the CDR3, the DNA is TGTGCCAGCAGCTTGGCAGGGGGCCTGAACACTGAAGCTTTCTTT.

V gene TRBV20-1 combines with J gene TRBJ1-2, with no clear D. Per germline, CDR1 DFQATT and CDR2 SNEGSKA (reference sequence). The CDR3 totals 9 residues. Here the CDR3 reads CRPGEGYTF. CDR3 coding DNA: TGCAGGCCAGGTGAAGGCTACACCTTC.

Only one count was recorded for this clone. The genes are TRBV10-2 and TRBJ2-7; the match to TRBD2 covers 11 bases. This CDR3 comprises 17 residues. The V gene's germline CDR1 is WSHSY and CDR2 SAAADI. With V trimmed by 8 bases and J by 2 bases, 14 bases remained unmatched. The CDR3: CASLIGLAGGLTYEQYF. The CDR3 DNA is TGCGCCAGCCTGATCGGTCTAGCGGGAGGCTTAACCTACGAGCAGTACTTC.

The V call is TRBV6-1, the J call TRBJ2-2; maybe TRBD1 (6 bases). Trimming removed 0 bases from V and 8 bases from J, with 16 bases in between. The CDR3 sequence is 16 residues long. The germline V gene has CDR1 MNHNS and CDR2 SASEGT. The CDR3 reads CASSEALRGIDGELFF. CDR3 nucleotide sequence: TGTGCCAGCAGTGAAGCGCTTAGGGGGATCGATGGGGAGCTGTTTTTT.

The V and J genes are TRBV19 and TRBJ2-7; 8 bases are a match to TRBD1. There are 12 residues in the CDR3. Germline V lookup: CDR1 LNHDA, CDR2 SQIVND (reference sequence). After removal of 10 bases from V and 6 bases from J, the junction contained 8 bases not matched to a gene. CDR3 nucleotide sequence: TGTGCCACTAAGGACAGGGTAGCCGAGCAGTACTTC. This codes for CATKDRVAEQYF. Using reference TRBV19 and TRBJ2-7 for the parts outside the CDR3, the full variable domain is DGGITQSPKYLFRKEGQNVTLSCEQNLNHDAMYWYRQDPGQGLRLIYYSQIVNDFQKGDIAEGYSVSREKKESFPLTVTSAQKNPTAFYLCATKDRVAEQYFGPGTRLTVT.

Only one count was recorded for this clone. The gene calls are TRBV19 and TRBJ2-7; 14 bases map to TRBD2. The ends lost 1 base at V and 2 bases at J; junction bases unmatched: 4. This CDR3 has 17 amino acids. Germline V CDR1 and CDR2: LNHDA, SQIVND (reference sequence). This CDR3 is CASSIGGLAGDTYEQYF. The CDR3 coding sequence is TGTGCCAGTAGTATAGGGGGACTAGCGGGGGACACCTACGAGCAGTACTTC.

This chain connects TRBV27 to TRBJ2-2; D is possibly TRBD2 (6 bases). The CDR3 runs 15 residues. From germline, CDR1 is MNHEY and CDR2 SMNVEV (reference sequence). V lost 3 bases and J 4 bases, leaving 12 bases between the germline ends. CDR3 coding DNA: TGTGCCAGCAGTTTGATGATGCGGGGCACCGGGGAGCTGTTTTTT. This gives the protein CASSLMMRGTGELFF.

The J gene is TRBJ2-5, the V gene TRBV5-1; 10 bases agree with TRBD2. V shed 2 bases, J shed 5 bases, and the junction held 12 bases outside the gene matches. CDR1 is SGHRS and CDR2 is YFSETQ in the germline V gene. The CDR3 has 17 amino acids. CDR3 nucleotide sequence: TGCGCCAGCAGCTTACTCAGCGGGGGGGTTCGTAGGGAGACCCAGTACTTC. Protein sequence: CASSLLSGGVRRETQYF.